This T cell receptor (beta chain) was found in a study of blood T cells in healthy people across ages. CDR3 size: 15 residues. The V gene end was trimmed by 6 bases and the J gene end by 1 base; junction bases not matched to a gene: 6. Germline-derived CDR1 and CDR2 are SQVTM and ANQGSEA. Study outcomes and limitations: Long-lived donors exceeded aged donors in naive CD4+ cells and diversity. It was found that TCR beta diversity correlated strongly with the percentage of naive T cells.

This clonotype was counted only a few times. The antigen is unknown. A second PCR, run for roughly 7 to 12 cycles, used a sample-barcoded 5' primer plus a J-beta primer mix. Using its own MiXCR run on the 5' RACE reads, TCRdb lists one record per CDR3 protein. In the table there are approximately 820,000 distinct CDR3 sequences, 40% to 50% of which are singletons. Sequenced material: blood. This sequence joins TRBV29-1 and TRBJ2-3; 11 nucleotides line up with TRBD2. The receptor was isolated from a man aged 55 to 70 in good health. In nucleotides, the CDR3 is TGCAGCGTCGTTAGCGGGGGGGTCGGCACAGATACGCAGTATTTT. Encoded protein: CSVVSGGVGTDTQYF.